Described below is a single T cell receptor (beta chain) sequence and its context. V was shortened by 4 bases and J by 7 bases, with 12 bases between the two germline ends. Germline loops: CDR1 SGHNT, CDR2 YYREEE (reference sequence). There are 13 residues in the CDR3. This sample is drawn from a study of T cell responses to AZD1222 COVID-19 vaccine. Data came from immunoSEQ multiplex PCR; TCRdb stores just in-frame clones and leaves some out. The sample carries approximately 140,000 clones, more than 85% recorded once. This receptor was obtained from an adult in good health. The input for sequencing was peripheral blood, taken on day 0 of AZD1222 vaccination. The V and J genes are TRBV5-4 and TRBJ1-3; D not resolved. CDR3 amino acids: CASSPAGSNTIYF. The CDR3 nucleotides read TGTGCCAGCAGCCCCGCCGGTTCGAACACCATATATTTT.